Presented here are 6 T cell receptor beta chains from one specimen sequenced in a study of shared clonotypes between healthy human individuals. Only in-frame clones appear in the TCRdb table, and some are missing; sequencing was by immunoSEQ multiplex PCR. Here the sample spans under 850,000 clones, about two thirds being singletons. Sequencing was performed on memory CD4+ T cells sorted from blood. Subset in this sample: CD45RA-negative fraction. All receptors come from a woman aged 25 to 45 in good health.

The V call is TRBV11-3, the J call TRBJ2-7; 7 bases line up with TRBD1. There are 13 residues in the CDR3. Germline V CDR1 and CDR2: SGHNT, YENEEA. The V segment lost 5 bases and the J segment 3 bases; nucleotides outside the gene matches: 4. As DNA, the CDR3 is TGTGCCAGCAGCGCCTACAGGGGCTACGAGCAGTACTTC. Translating it yields CASSAYRGYEQYF.

In regard to this clone: A read error is the likely source, as a far larger clone sits one nucleotide away. The chain uses TRBV11-2 and TRBJ2-5, with D unclear. There are 10 residues in the CDR3. CDR1 is SGHAT, CDR2 FQNNGV, per germline. V was clipped by 4 bases and J by 5 bases, with 2 bases between them. The DNA for the CDR3 is TGTGCCAGCAGCTCGGAGACCCAGTACTTC. The encoded protein is CASSSETQYF.

In DNA, the CDR3 is TGTGCCAGCAGCTTGGAACGGGGAGACTCTGGAAACACCATATATTTT. Translated: CASSLERGDSGNTIYF. The chain combines TRBV5-5 with TRBJ1-3; no clear D. Trimming stripped 0 bases from V and 0 bases from J, with 10 bases between. CDR1 is SGHKS, CDR2 YYEKEE, per germline (reference sequence). The length of the CDR3 is 16 residues.

The J gene is TRBJ2-3, the V gene TRBV5-1, with 8 positions matching TRBD2. Trimming cost V 4 bases and J 2 bases; bases outside gene matches: 15. The CDR3 spans 18 residues. The germline gives CDR1 SGHRS, CDR2 YFSETQ. The CDR3 here is CASSATIPGLGPTDTQYF. CDR3 in DNA: TGCGCCAGCAGCGCCACAATCCCGGGACTAGGCCCCACAGATACGCAGTATTTT.

The J gene is TRBJ2-4, the V gene TRBV6-5, with D tentatively TRBD1 (6 bases). CDR3 length equals 14 residues. CDR1 MNHEY and CDR2 SVGAGI come from the germline V gene. V was clipped by 0 bases and J by 15 bases, with 18 bases between them. In nucleotides, the CDR3 is TGTGCCAGCAGTTACTCGGCCGGGACAATCTTCCTGTACTTC. The encoded protein is CASSYSAGTIFLYF.

The chain recombines TRBV11-3 with TRBJ2-3; 9 bases match TRBD2. CDR1 and CDR2 (germline): SGHNT, YENEEA. This CDR3 is 14 amino acids long. V shed 3 bases, J shed 4 bases, and the junction held 2 bases outside the gene matches. CDR3 sequence (DNA): TGTGCCAGCAGCTTTAGCGGGAGCTCAGATACGCAGTATTTT. It is translated as CASSFSGSSDTQYF.